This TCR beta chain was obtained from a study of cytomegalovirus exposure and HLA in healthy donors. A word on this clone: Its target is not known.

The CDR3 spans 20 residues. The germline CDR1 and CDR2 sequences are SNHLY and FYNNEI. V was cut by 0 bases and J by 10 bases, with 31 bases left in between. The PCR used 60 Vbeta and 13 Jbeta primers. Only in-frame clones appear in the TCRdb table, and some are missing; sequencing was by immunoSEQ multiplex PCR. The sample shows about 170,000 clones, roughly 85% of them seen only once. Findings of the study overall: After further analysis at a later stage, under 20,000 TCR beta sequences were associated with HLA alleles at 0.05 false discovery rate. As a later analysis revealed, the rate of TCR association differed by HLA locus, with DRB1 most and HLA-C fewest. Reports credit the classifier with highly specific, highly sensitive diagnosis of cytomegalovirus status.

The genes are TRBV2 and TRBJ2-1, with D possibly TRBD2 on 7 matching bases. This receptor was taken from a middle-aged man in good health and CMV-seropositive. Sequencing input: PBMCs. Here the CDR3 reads CASSEALFRGTIGGRGEQFF. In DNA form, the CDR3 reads TGTGCCAGCAGTGAAGCGCTTTTTCGAGGGACTATCGGGGGGCGGGGCGAGCAGTTCTTC.